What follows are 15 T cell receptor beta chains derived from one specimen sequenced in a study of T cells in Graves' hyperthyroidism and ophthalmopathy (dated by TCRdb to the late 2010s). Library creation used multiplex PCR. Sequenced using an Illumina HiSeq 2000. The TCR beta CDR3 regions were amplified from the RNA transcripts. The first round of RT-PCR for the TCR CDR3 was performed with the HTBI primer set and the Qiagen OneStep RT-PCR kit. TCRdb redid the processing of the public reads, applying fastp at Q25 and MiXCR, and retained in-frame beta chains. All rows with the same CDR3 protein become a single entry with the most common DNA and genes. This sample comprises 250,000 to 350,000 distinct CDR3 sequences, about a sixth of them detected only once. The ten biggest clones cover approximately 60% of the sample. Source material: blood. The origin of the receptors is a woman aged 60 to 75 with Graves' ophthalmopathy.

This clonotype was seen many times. DNA of the CDR3: TGTGCCAGCAGCCAAGAGGGGGGCTCTACGCAGTATTTT. This codes for CASSQEGGSTQYF. The rearrangement joins TRBV7-6 to TRBJ2-3; D could derive from TRBD1 or TRBD2 (6 bases each). The CDR3 loop spans 13 amino acids. Germline V gene sequence: CDR1 SGHVS, CDR2 FNYEAQ. The germline V and J ends were trimmed by 5 bases and 8 bases, with 14 bases remaining between them.

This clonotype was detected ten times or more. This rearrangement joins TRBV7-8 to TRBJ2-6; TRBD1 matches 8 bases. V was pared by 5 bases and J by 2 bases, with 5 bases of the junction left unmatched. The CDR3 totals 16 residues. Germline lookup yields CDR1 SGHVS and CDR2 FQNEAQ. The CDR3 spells CASSRQGAAGANVLTF. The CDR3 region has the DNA TGTGCCAGCAGCCGTCAGGGGGCTGCTGGGGCCAACGTCCTGACTTTC.

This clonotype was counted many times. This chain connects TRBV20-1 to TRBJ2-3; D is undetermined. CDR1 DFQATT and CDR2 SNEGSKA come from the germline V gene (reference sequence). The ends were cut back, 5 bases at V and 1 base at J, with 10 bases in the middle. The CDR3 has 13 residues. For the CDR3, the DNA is TGCAGTGCTCCAGTTGGGGGCACAGATACGCAGTATTTT. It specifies CSAPVGGTDTQYF.

The CDR3 coding sequence is TGTGCCAGCATCCGCGGGACAGGGGCAGGTAGATGGACCCAGTACTTC. This gives the protein CASIRGTGAGRWTQYF. The chain employs TRBV2 and TRBJ2-5; the match to TRBD1 covers 10 bases. This CDR3 region has 16 residues. Looked up from germline, CDR1 is SNHLY and CDR2 is FYNNEI. The trim removed 7 bases at V and 7 bases at J, leaving 15 bases unmatched.

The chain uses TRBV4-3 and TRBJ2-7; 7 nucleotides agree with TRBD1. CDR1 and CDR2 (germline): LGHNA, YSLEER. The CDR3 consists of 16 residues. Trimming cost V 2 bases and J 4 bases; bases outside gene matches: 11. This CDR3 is CASSQQTGSLQYEQYF. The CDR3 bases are TGCGCCAGCAGCCAACAGACAGGGAGCCTCCAATACGAGCAGTACTTC.

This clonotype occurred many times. The CDR3 here is CASSLSLAGGTPYNEQFF. As DNA, the CDR3 is TGTGCCAGCAGTTTGAGTCTAGCGGGAGGGACCCCCTACAATGAGCAGTTCTTC. J is TRBJ2-1 and V is TRBV27; 12 bases are a match to TRBD2. With V trimmed by 3 bases and J by 2 bases, 8 bases remained unmatched. Germline V lookup: CDR1 MNHEY, CDR2 SMNVEV (reference sequence). The CDR3 has 18 amino acids.

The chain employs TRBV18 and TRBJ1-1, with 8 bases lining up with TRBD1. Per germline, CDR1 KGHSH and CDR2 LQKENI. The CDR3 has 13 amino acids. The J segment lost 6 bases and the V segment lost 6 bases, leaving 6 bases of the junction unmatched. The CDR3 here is CASSQDRAPEAFF. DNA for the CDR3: TGTGCCAGCTCTCAGGACAGGGCACCTGAAGCTTTCTTT.

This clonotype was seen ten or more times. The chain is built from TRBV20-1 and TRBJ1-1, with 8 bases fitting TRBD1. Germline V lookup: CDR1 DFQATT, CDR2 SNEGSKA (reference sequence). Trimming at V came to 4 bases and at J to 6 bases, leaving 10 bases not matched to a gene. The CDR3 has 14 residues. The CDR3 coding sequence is TGCAGTGCTAAAGGGGACAGGTTATCTTCTGAAGCTTTCTTT. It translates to CSAKGDRLSSEAFF.

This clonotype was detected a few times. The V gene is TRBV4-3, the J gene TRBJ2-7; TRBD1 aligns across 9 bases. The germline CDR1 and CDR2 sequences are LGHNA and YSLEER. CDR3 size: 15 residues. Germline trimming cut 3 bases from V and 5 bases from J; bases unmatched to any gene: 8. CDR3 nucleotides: TGCGCCAGCAGCCATCGGACAGGGGAGTTGAACGAGCAGTACTTC. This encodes CASSHRTGELNEQYF.

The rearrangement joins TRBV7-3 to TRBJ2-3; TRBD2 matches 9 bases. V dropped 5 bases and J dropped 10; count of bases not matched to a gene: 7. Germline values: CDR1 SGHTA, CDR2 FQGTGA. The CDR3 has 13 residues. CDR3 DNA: TGTGCCAGCAGCCGGGTAGCGGGAGTTGCGCAGTATTTT. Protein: CASSRVAGVAQYF.

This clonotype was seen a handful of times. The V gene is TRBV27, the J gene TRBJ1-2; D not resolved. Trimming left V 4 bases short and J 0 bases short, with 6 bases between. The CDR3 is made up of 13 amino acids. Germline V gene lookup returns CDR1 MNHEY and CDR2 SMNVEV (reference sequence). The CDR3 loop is CASSWSSNYGYTF. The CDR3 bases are TGTGCCAGCAGTTGGTCGTCTAACTATGGCTACACCTTC.

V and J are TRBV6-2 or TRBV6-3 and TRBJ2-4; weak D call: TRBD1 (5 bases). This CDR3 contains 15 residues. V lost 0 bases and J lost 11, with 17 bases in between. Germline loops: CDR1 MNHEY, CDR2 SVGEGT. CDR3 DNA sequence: TGTGCCAGCAGTTACTCAAGGACCCCTGGGGCTTTTCAGTACTTC. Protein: CASSYSRTPGAFQYF.

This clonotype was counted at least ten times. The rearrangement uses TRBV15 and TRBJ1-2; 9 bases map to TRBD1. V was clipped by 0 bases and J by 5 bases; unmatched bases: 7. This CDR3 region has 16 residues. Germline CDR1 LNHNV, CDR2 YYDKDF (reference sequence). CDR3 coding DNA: TGTGCCACCAGCAGAGATTACAGGGGGCGGTTTTATGGCTACACCTTC. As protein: CATSRDYRGRFYGYTF.

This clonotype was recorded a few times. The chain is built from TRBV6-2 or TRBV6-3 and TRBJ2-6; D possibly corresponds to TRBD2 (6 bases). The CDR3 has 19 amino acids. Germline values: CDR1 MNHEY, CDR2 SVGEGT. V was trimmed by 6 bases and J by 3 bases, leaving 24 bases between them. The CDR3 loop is CASSYTGTGMTSGANVLTF. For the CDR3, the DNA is TGTGCCAGCAGCTATACCGGGACGGGGATGACTAGTGGGGCCAACGTCCTGACTTTC.

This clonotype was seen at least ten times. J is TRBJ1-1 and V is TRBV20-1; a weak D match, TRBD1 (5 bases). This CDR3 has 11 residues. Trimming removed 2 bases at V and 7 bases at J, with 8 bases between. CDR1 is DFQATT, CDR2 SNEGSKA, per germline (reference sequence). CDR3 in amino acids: CSARRDLEAFF. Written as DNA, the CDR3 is TGCAGTGCTAGAAGGGACCTTGAAGCTTTCTTT.